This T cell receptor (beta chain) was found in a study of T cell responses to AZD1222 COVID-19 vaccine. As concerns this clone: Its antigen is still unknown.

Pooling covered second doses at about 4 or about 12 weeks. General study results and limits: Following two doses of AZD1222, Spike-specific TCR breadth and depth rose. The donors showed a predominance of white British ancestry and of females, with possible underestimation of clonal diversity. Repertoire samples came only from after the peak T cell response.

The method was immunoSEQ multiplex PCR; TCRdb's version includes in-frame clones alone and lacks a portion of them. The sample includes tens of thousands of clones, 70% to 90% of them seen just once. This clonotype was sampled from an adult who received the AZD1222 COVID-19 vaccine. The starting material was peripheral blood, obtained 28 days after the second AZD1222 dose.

The CDR3 DNA reads TGTGCCAGCACCCGGGACAGGGGCCTCTACGAGCAGTACTTC. Protein: CASTRDRGLYEQYF. This sequence joins TRBV28 and TRBJ2-7, with 10 bases that match TRBD1. This CDR3 has 14 amino acids. After removal of 7 bases from V and 3 bases from J, the junction contained 6 bases not matched to a gene. Germline-derived CDR1 and CDR2 are MDHEN and SYDVKM.